This paragraph reports one TCR beta chain. What it binds is not known. The data originate from a study of CD8 T cells in ankylosing spondylitis. This CDR3 has 16 residues. CDR1 SGHDN and CDR2 FVKESK come from the germline V gene. J was trimmed by 6 bases and V by 5 bases; bases with no gene match: 12. Study-wide results and caveats: Seemingly characteristic of ankylosing spondylitis blood was a TCR beta motif consisting of 7 or 8 highly homologous variants.

TCRdb called the 5' RACE reads again in MiXCR, with one record for every CDR3 protein. The sample lists roughly 450,000 distinct CDR3 sequences, roughly a quarter occurring once. The rearrangement joins TRBV14 to TRBJ2-1, with 8 bases identical to TRBD2. This receptor was identified in a male donor with ankylosing spondylitis. Sequences were obtained from blood, either unsorted or a sorted T cell fraction (not recorded which). CDR3 region: CASSLLAAALGNEQFF. The CDR3 DNA reads as TGTGCCAGCAGCTTACTAGCGGCCGCCCTGGGCAATGAGCAGTTCTTC.